The T cell receptor beta chain under discussion was sequenced for a study of PD-1 blockade in classical Hodgkin lymphoma. Findings and caveats of the study: CD4+ but not CD8+ TCR diversity rose significantly by C4D1.

Germline V gene sequence: CDR1 GTSNPN, CDR2 SVGIG (reference sequence). Trimming took 7 bases from V and 8 from J; bases not matched to a gene: 19. This CDR3 region has 17 residues. Exposure to brentuximab vedotin varied, and each patient had relapsed following autologous stem cell transplantation. Comments on this clone: The target antigen is unknown.

TCRdb keeps only in-frame clones here, not all; method: immunoSEQ multiplex PCR. Among about 110,000 clones, around 89% were seen once, and the ten largest hold less than 20%. The TCR was taken from a human donor with classical Hodgkin lymphoma. The V and J genes are TRBV30 and TRBJ2-1; 11 bases map to TRBD2. Source: peripheral blood mononuclear cells (PBMCs), taken before the second cycle of nivolumab. The CDR3 sequence is CAFLRGLAGKLGDEQFF. The CDR3, as DNA: TGTGCCTTCCTCCGAGGACTAGCGGGCAAATTGGGGGATGAGCAGTTCTTC. The variable domain in full, with the rest retrieved from reference TRBV30 and TRBJ2-1, is SQTIHQWPATLVQPVGSPLSLECTVEGTSNPNLYWYRQAAGRGLQLLFYSVGIGQISSEVPQNLSASRPQDRQFILSSKKLLLSDSGFYLCAFLRGLAGKLGDEQFFGPGTRLTVL.